Following are 27 T cell receptor beta chains from one sample sequenced in a study of T cell changes during pregnancy in multiple sclerosis. The protocol was immunoSEQ multiplex PCR, while the TCRdb copy is restricted to in-frame clones and leaves out a portion. The sample records tens of thousands of clones, 80% to 95% being singletons. The sample here was peripheral blood, taken in the third trimester of pregnancy. These TCRs come from a female donor in good health, enrolled as a control in a pregnancy study.

J is TRBJ2-1 and V is TRBV5-4; 7 bases are a match to TRBD2. V lost 4 bases to trimming and J lost 2 bases; unmatched junction nucleotides: 6. CDR3 length: 15 amino acids. Germline CDR1 reads SGHNT; CDR2 reads YYREEE (reference sequence). The CDR3 spells CASSDLAVPYNEQFF. The CDR3 DNA is TGTGCCAGCAGCGATCTAGCGGTCCCCTACAATGAGCAGTTCTTC.

This clone was found once. V and J are TRBV5-4 and TRBJ2-7; 14 bases map to TRBD2. This CDR3 is 14 amino acids long. The V and J ends lost 4 bases and 5 bases, in that order; junction bases with no gene match: 2. Germline CDR1 is SGHNT and CDR2 is YYREEE (reference sequence). In DNA form, the CDR3 reads TGTGCCAGCAGCGTGGGACTAGCGGGGGACGAGCAGTACTTC. Its protein is CASSVGLAGDEQYF.

The V gene is TRBV6-6, the J gene TRBJ1-1; 11 bases align to TRBD1. Per the germline V gene, CDR1 is MNHNY and CDR2 is SVGAGI (reference sequence). The length of the CDR3 is 14 residues. With 7 bases clipped from V and 6 bases from J, the junction kept 7 bases outside the gene matches. Here the CDR3 reads CASTDGQGAAEAFF. CDR3 in DNA: TGTGCCAGCACTGATGGACAGGGGGCGGCTGAAGCTTTCTTT.

The chain combines TRBV7-2 with TRBJ1-5; TRBD1 agrees at 8 bases. Germline trimming cut 5 bases from V and 0 bases from J; bases unmatched to any gene: 3. Looked up from germline, CDR1 is SGHTA and CDR2 is FQGNSA. The CDR3 is made up of 15 amino acids. CDR3 amino acids: CASSLTGVSNQPQHF. The DNA for the CDR3 is TGTGCCAGCAGCCTGACAGGGGTTAGCAATCAGCCCCAGCATTTT.

The CDR3 spells CASSPSGGTYEQYF. The CDR3 DNA reads TGCGCCAGCAGCCCCAGCGGGGGAACCTACGAGCAGTACTTC. The rearrangement links TRBV5-1 to TRBJ2-7, with 8 bases fitting TRBD2. The CDR3 runs 14 residues. Germline CDR1 reads SGHRS; CDR2 reads YFSETQ. V was pared by 4 bases and J by 2 bases, with 5 bases of the junction left unmatched.

The chain recombines TRBV6-5 with TRBJ2-3; D is possibly TRBD2 (5 bases). There are 14 residues in the CDR3. Trimming pared 5 bases from V and 2 bases from J, leaving 11 bases between. Germline CDR1 MNHEY, CDR2 SVGAGI. The CDR3 region is CASSNPDYTDTQYF. The CDR3 DNA follows: TGTGCCAGCAGTAACCCAGACTACACAGATACGCAGTATTTT.

This chain connects TRBV18 to TRBJ1-2; TRBD1 matches 7 bases. The J segment lost 7 bases and the V segment lost 6 bases, leaving 8 bases of the junction unmatched. This CDR3 has 13 amino acids. The germline gives CDR1 KGHSH, CDR2 LQKENI. The CDR3 DNA follows: TGTGCCAGCTCGGCAGACAGGGAGAGTGGCTACACCTTC. Amino acids: CASSADRESGYTF. The whole variable domain, filled in from reference TRBV18 and TRBJ1-2, reads NAGVMQNPRHLVRRRGQEARLRCSPMKGHSHVYWYRQLPEEGLKFMVYLQKENIIDESGMPKERFSAEFPKEGPSILRIQQVVRGDSAAYFCASSADRESGYTFGSGTRLTVV.

The chain combines TRBV4-3 with TRBJ2-3, with 8 bases lining up with TRBD2. There are 15 residues in the CDR3. Germline V gene sequence: CDR1 LGHNA, CDR2 YSLEER. Trimming at V came to 8 bases and at J to 0 bases, leaving 7 bases not matched to a gene. The CDR3 loop is CASAPASGSTDTQYF. CDR3 in DNA: TGCGCCAGCGCTCCGGCTAGCGGGAGCACAGATACGCAGTATTTT.

This chain uses TRBV2 with TRBJ2-7; the match to TRBD1 covers 11 bases. After removal of 6 bases from V and 11 bases from J, the junction contained 12 bases not matched to a gene. The germline CDR1 and CDR2 sequences are SNHLY and FYNNEI. This CDR3 comprises 14 residues. The CDR3 bases are TGTGCCAGCAGGGCCGGGGGACAGGGGGATCGTGAGTACTTC. It yields the protein CASRAGGQGDREYF. Variable domain in full (rest from reference TRBV2 and TRBJ2-7): EPEVTQTPSHQVTQMGQEVILRCVPISNHLYFYWYRQILGQKVEFLVSFYNNEISEKSEIFDDQFSVERPDGSNFTLKIRSTKLEDSAMYFCASRAGGQGDREYFGPGTRLTVT.

This clone appeared a single time. The chain couples TRBV7-9 to TRBJ2-5, with TRBD1 identical over 8 bases. This CDR3 spans 14 amino acids. Trimming took 5 bases from V and 5 from J; bases not matched to a gene: 7. The germline gives CDR1 SEHNR, CDR2 FQNEAQ (reference sequence). This chain's CDR3 is CASSAGQGKETQYF. The CDR3 nucleotides are TGTGCCAGCAGCGCCGGACAGGGAAAGGAGACCCAGTACTTC. Full variable domain (missing parts from reference TRBV7-9 and TRBJ2-5): DTGVSQNPRHKITKRGQNVTFRCDPISEHNRLYWYRQTLGQGPEFLTYFQNEAQLEKSRLLSDRFSAERPKGSFSTLEIQRTEQGDSAMYLCASSAGQGKETQYFGPGTRLLVL.

A single count supports this clone. The chain uses TRBV11-3 and TRBJ1-2, with 8 bases lining up with TRBD1. CDR3 length equals 15 residues. Germline V lookup: CDR1 SGHNT, CDR2 YENEEA. Unmatched junction bases numbered 10, after V lost 6 bases and J lost 4 bases. The CDR3 DNA follows: TGTGCCAGCAGACCAGGGGGCGGTTTGGGCTATGGCTACACCTTC. Amino acids: CASRPGGGLGYGYTF.

In its sample, this clone was seen a few times. This chain connects TRBV16 to TRBJ1-1; D is undetermined. CDR1 is KGHSY, CDR2 FQNENV, per germline. The CDR3 has 13 residues. V lost 0 bases, J lost 4 bases, and 6 bases lay in between. The CDR3 DNA reads as TGTGCCAGCAGCCAATCAGCGCGCACTGAAGCTTTCTTT. It encodes CASSQSARTEAFF.

V usage is TRBV7-2 and J usage is TRBJ2-7; maybe TRBD2 (5 bases). Trimming shortened V by 4 bases and J by 1 base, and 17 bases separated the two germline ends. The germline gives CDR1 SGHTA, CDR2 FQGNSA. The length of the CDR3 is 16 residues. CDR3 in amino acids: CASSSYWTGISYEQYF. The CDR3 nucleotides read TGTGCCAGCAGCTCATATTGGACTGGAATTTCCTACGAGCAGTACTTC.

The CDR3 spells CASSPMTGLNTEAFF. The CDR3 nucleotides are TGTGCCAGCAGTCCGATGACAGGCCTGAACACTGAAGCTTTCTTT. The chain recombines TRBV28 with TRBJ1-1; the D gene is possibly TRBD1 (6 bases). V lost 5 bases to trimming and J lost 0 bases, with 13 bases between them. Germline-derived CDR1 and CDR2 are MDHEN and SYDVKM. CDR3 length: 15 residues.

The chain uses TRBV2 and TRBJ1-1; D is ambiguous. The germline V gene has CDR1 SNHLY and CDR2 FYNNEI. V lost 1 base, J lost 0 bases, and 9 bases lay in between. CDR3 size: 15 residues. Written as DNA, the CDR3 is TGTGCCAGCAGTGAAGGCCCGGTGGTGAACACTGAAGCTTTCTTT. Its protein is CASSEGPVVNTEAFF.

The J gene is TRBJ1-2, the V gene TRBV7-9; no reliable D call. V lost 7 bases and J 9 bases, leaving 18 bases between the germline ends. This CDR3 contains 13 residues. The germline CDR1 and CDR2 sequences are SEHNR and FQNEAQ (reference sequence). The CDR3 spells CASTPGGPYRYTF. The CDR3 DNA reads TGTGCCAGCACACCGGGCGGGCCTTATCGCTACACCTTC.

The gene calls are TRBV9 and TRBJ2-7; the D gene is possibly TRBD1 (6 bases). The germline V gene has CDR1 SGDLS and CDR2 YYNGEE. CDR3 length: 14 amino acids. V lost 4 bases, J lost 0 bases, and 11 bases lay in between. CDR3 coding DNA: TGTGCCAGCAGCCTCCGGGACAACTCCTACGAGCAGTACTTC. Its translation is CASSLRDNSYEQYF.

This chain connects TRBV27 to TRBJ2-5; 12 nucleotides align to TRBD2. Germline values: CDR1 MNHEY, CDR2 SMNVEV (reference sequence). CDR3 length equals 14 residues. With V trimmed by 7 bases and J by 4 bases, 4 bases remained unmatched. The CDR3 nucleotides are TGTGCCAGCAAACCGACTAGCGGGGGAGAGACCCAGTACTTC. This translates into CASKPTSGGETQYF.

The chain links TRBV18 to TRBJ1-5; D remains ambiguous. V gave up 3 bases and J gave up 5 bases, with 14 bases separating them. CDR3 size: 15 residues. The germline CDR1 and CDR2 sequences are KGHSH and LQKENI. DNA of the CDR3: TGTGCCAGCTCACCGCCCCCGGGAGGGTATCAGCCCCAGCATTTT. Protein sequence: CASSPPPGGYQPQHF.

The chain joins TRBV18 to TRBJ2-7, with 10 nucleotides matching TRBD1. The CDR3 loop spans 15 amino acids. V was pared by 4 bases and J by 2 bases, with 5 bases of the junction left unmatched. Germline V CDR1 and CDR2: KGHSH, LQKENI. The CDR3 region is CASSLDRGPTYEQYF. CDR3 DNA: TGTGCCAGCTCACTCGACAGGGGGCCCACCTACGAGCAGTACTTC.

The chain carries TRBV7-2 and TRBJ2-7; D is perhaps TRBD2 (5 bases). This CDR3 has 16 residues. Per germline, CDR1 SGHTA and CDR2 FQGNSA. Trimming stripped 5 bases from V and 2 bases from J, with 19 bases between. This CDR3 reads CASSPSGVARAYEQYF. The DNA for the CDR3 is TGTGCCAGCAGCCCCTCCGGGGTAGCTCGCGCCTACGAGCAGTACTTC.

Only one count was recorded for this clone. The V and J genes are TRBV27 and TRBJ2-5; perhaps TRBD2 as D (6 bases). Trimming took 6 bases from V and 6 from J, leaving 20 bases between them. The germline V gene encodes CDR1 MNHEY and CDR2 SMNVEV (reference sequence). The CDR3 contains 15 residues. CDR3 nucleotides: TGTGCCAGCAGCCACCGCGCGGGACTCGCGCAGACCCAGTACTTC. This translates into CASSHRAGLAQTQYF.

The V gene is TRBV6-5, the J gene TRBJ2-5; the D gene is possibly TRBD1 (8 bases). This CDR3 region has 15 residues. From germline, CDR1 is MNHEY and CDR2 SVGAGI. V lost 5 bases to trimming and J lost 0 bases, with 13 bases between them. CDR3 nucleotide sequence: TGTGCCAGCAGTCATACAGGGGGGGACCAAGAGACCCAGTACTTC. Translated: CASSHTGGDQETQYF.

The genes are TRBV10-1 and TRBJ2-2; possible D gene TRBD1, 6 bases. Germline CDR1 and CDR2: WNHNN and SYGVQD (reference sequence). V lost 0 bases and J lost 1, with 9 bases in between. The CDR3 covers 16 residues. The CDR3 DNA follows: TGCGCCAGCAGTGAGTCAGGACAGAGGAACACCGGGGAGCTGTTTTTT. Translated, it gives CASSESGQRNTGELFF.

The chain has TRBV5-1 and TRBJ1-5; 7 bases align to TRBD1. CDR1 SGHRS and CDR2 YFSETQ come from the germline V gene. Germline trimming cut 0 bases from V and 2 bases from J; bases unmatched to any gene: 2. The CDR3 covers 15 residues. CDR3 DNA sequence: TGCGCCAGCAGCTTGGGGCAGGGGGGCAATCAGCCCCAGCATTTT. Residues: CASSLGQGGNQPQHF.

The V gene is TRBV19, the J gene TRBJ1-5; D may be TRBD1 (5 bases). The CDR3 extends over 15 amino acids. V lost 7 bases to trimming and J lost 4 bases, with 17 bases between them. The germline V gene encodes CDR1 LNHDA and CDR2 SQIVND (reference sequence). The CDR3: CASNRETGLNQPQHF. The CDR3 nucleotides read TGTGCCAGTAATCGCGAGACGGGACTTAATCAGCCCCAGCATTTT.

This chain links TRBV19 with TRBJ1-2, with 12 bases lining up with TRBD1. This CDR3 contains 16 residues. The germline CDR1 and CDR2 sequences are LNHDA and SQIVND (reference sequence). After removal of 1 base from V and 6 bases from J, the junction contained 6 bases not matched to a gene. The CDR3 is CASSIAGTGGGDGYTF. The CDR3 DNA sequence: TGTGCCAGTAGTATAGCTGGGACAGGGGGCGGGGATGGCTACACCTTC.